This T cell receptor beta chain was identified during a study of long-term antiretroviral therapy in people with HIV. In the study overall: When the earliest samples were collected, ART was typically delayed until CD4 counts fell. Notes on the study in general: Despite increasing after ART, diversity remained lower than that of transplant donor controls. Controls showed broader CDR3 length ranges than did the HIV repertoires. Clones that expanded before ART (that is, prior to treatment) dominated the repertoire at all time points.

The CDR3 is made up of 14 amino acids. Trimming removed 3 bases at V and 4 bases at J, with 12 bases between. Germline V gene sequence: CDR1 MDHEN, CDR2 SYDVKM. This was the immunoSEQ v3.0 assay at survey level. Assay used: immunoSEQ multiplex PCR; TCRdb lists only in-frame clones, some missing. This table holds around 23,000 clones, approximately 80% found once. This clone has a single count. The antigen is unknown. V gene TRBV28 combines with J gene TRBJ1-2, with a tentative D call TRBD1 (6 bases). The receptor's source is a man aged 45-65 years with HIV. This material consisted of unsorted PBMCs, taken 0.3 years after starting antiretroviral therapy. This CDR3 is CASSFLGQSYGYTF. The DNA for the CDR3 is TGTGCCAGCAGTTTCCTCGGACAGAGCTATGGCTACACCTTC.